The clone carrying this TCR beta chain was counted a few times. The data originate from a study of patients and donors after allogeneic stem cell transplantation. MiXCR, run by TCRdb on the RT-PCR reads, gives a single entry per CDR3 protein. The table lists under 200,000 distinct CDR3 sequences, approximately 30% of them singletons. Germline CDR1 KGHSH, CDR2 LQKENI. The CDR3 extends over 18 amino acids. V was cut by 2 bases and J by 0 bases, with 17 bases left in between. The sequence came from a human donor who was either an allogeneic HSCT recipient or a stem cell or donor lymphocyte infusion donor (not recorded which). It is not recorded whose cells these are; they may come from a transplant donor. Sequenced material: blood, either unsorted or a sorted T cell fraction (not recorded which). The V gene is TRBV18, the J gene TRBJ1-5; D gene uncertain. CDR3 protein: CASSPGMGRPGSNQPQHF. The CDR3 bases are TGTGCCAGCTCACCAGGGATGGGCCGGCCGGGTAGCAATCAGCCCCAGCATTTT.